Following are 27 T cell receptor beta chains from one sample sequenced in a study of control samples from healthy donors and cancer patients. Data came from immunoSEQ multiplex PCR; TCRdb stores just in-frame clones and leaves some out. This sample has fewer than 30,000 clones, with roughly 89% found just once. The sample was PBMCs. The receptors come from a woman aged 40 to 50 with lung cancer.

The chain is built from TRBV19 and TRBJ1-5, with D tentatively TRBD1 (6 bases). CDR1 is LNHDA, CDR2 SQIVND, per germline (reference sequence). Trimming removed 7 bases at V and 5 bases at J, with 9 bases between. The CDR3 contains 12 residues. CDR3 nucleotides: TGTGCCAGTAAGGGGGGCTATCAGCCCCAGCATTTT. It translates to CASKGGYQPQHF.

This clone appeared a few times. The J gene is TRBJ2-3, the V gene TRBV29-1; 8 nucleotides align to TRBD2. With 4 bases clipped from V and 5 bases from J, the junction kept 5 bases outside the gene matches. Per germline, CDR1 SQVTM and CDR2 ANQGSEA. The CDR3 contains 13 residues. CDR3 sequence (DNA): TGCAGCGTTGGTAGCGGGGCCCGAGATACGCAGTATTTT. Translating it yields CSVGSGARDTQYF.

The chain links TRBV6-5 to TRBJ2-3, with D perhaps matching TRBD1 or TRBD2 (5 bases each). Germline assignment: CDR1 MNHEY and CDR2 SVGAGI. CDR3 length: 15 residues. Trimming removed 2 bases at V and 3 bases at J, with 12 bases between. The CDR3 region has the DNA TGTGCCAGCAGTTACGATGGGGACGCAACAGATACGCAGTATTTT. Its protein is CASSYDGDATDTQYF.

The chain has TRBV5-6 and TRBJ2-7, with TRBD2 identical over 9 bases. V shed 0 bases, J shed 2 bases, and the junction held 3 bases outside the gene matches. This CDR3 spans 15 amino acids. Germline V gene lookup returns CDR1 SGHDT and CDR2 YYEEEE. Written as DNA, the CDR3 is TGTGCCAGCAGCTTGGCCCTAGCGGGGACCTACGAGCAGTACTTC. Translated, it gives CASSLALAGTYEQYF. Together with reference TRBV5-6 and TRBJ2-7, the CDR3 gives the full variable domain: DAGVTQSPTHLIKTRGQQVTLRCSPKSGHDTVSWYQQALGQGPQFIFQYYEEEERQRGNFPDRFSGHQFPNYSSELNVNALLLGDSALYLCASSLALAGTYEQYFGPGTRLTVT.

This chain connects TRBV19 to TRBJ1-2; 7 positions match TRBD1. The CDR3 has 12 amino acids. From germline, CDR1 is LNHDA and CDR2 SQIVND (reference sequence). J gave up 8 bases and V 6 bases, and 6 bases lay outside the gene matches. This chain's CDR3 is CASSASGGGYTF. In DNA form, the CDR3 reads TGTGCCAGTAGCGCGTCAGGGGGAGGCTACACCTTC.

The J gene is TRBJ2-2, the V gene TRBV5-1; perhaps D is TRBD1 or TRBD2 (5 bases each). The CDR3 spans 15 residues. V was cut by 3 bases and J by 7 bases, with 16 bases left in between. Germline assignment: CDR1 SGHRS and CDR2 YFSETQ. The CDR3 DNA is TGCGCCAGCAGCTCGCAACCGGGGCAGGACGGGGAGCTGTTTTTT. Its translation: CASSSQPGQDGELFF.

This sequence joins TRBV28 and TRBJ1-1, with D possibly TRBD1 on 5 matching bases. This CDR3 is built from 12 residues. V was shortened by 1 base and J by 10 bases, with 10 bases between the two germline ends. Germline assignment: CDR1 MDHEN and CDR2 SYDVKM. The CDR3, as DNA: TGTGCCAGCAGTTTATTGAGGGGTAGAGCTTTCTTT. This encodes CASSLLRGRAFF.

This rearrangement joins TRBV7-9 to TRBJ1-1; D ambiguous. Germline V gives CDR1 SEHNR, CDR2 FQNEAQ (reference sequence). The V end lost 1 base, the J end lost 6 bases, and 12 bases lay between the germline ends. CDR3 length: 14 residues. In DNA, the CDR3 is TGTGCCAGCAGCTTAGATTTCGGGAGCTCTGAAGCTTTCTTT. Translated, it gives CASSLDFGSSEAFF.

This chain connects TRBV3-1 (or the pseudogene TRBV3-2) to TRBJ1-1; the D is unclear. The V gene's germline CDR1 is LGHDT and CDR2 YNNKEL (reference sequence). This CDR3 region has 13 residues. Trimming cost V 4 bases and J 3 bases, with 9 bases left between them. CDR3 coding DNA: TGTGCCAGCAGCCTCGTCATGGACACTGAAGCTTTCTTT. It is translated as CASSLVMDTEAFF.

The chain has TRBV2 and TRBJ1-1; D perhaps matches TRBD1 (5 bases). Germline lookup yields CDR1 SNHLY and CDR2 FYNNEI. V dropped 4 bases and J dropped 10 bases, with 16 bases sitting between them. The CDR3 has 13 residues. The DNA of the CDR3 is TGTGCCAGCAGTGCTCGCGGGGCATTTCGAGCTTTCTTT. This translates into CASSARGAFRAFF.

The chain carries TRBV3-1 (or the pseudogene TRBV3-2) and TRBJ1-2; 10 bases match TRBD1. The CDR3 sequence is 14 residues long. CDR1 LGHDT and CDR2 YNNKEL come from the germline V gene (reference sequence). V trimming: 5 bases; J trimming: 4 bases; junction bases outside the gene matches: 4. The CDR3 here is CASSTGTGAYGYTF. CDR3 DNA sequence: TGTGCCAGCAGCACCGGGACAGGGGCCTATGGCTACACCTTC.

This chain connects TRBV6-5 to TRBJ2-1; either TRBD1 or TRBD2 may supply D (6 bases each). Trimming stripped 5 bases from V and 3 bases from J, with 14 bases between. This CDR3 contains 15 residues. Per germline, CDR1 MNHEY and CDR2 SVGAGI. As DNA, the CDR3 is TGTGCCAGCAGTCGAATGGGGGGCCACTACAATGAGCAGTTCTTC. This sequence encodes CASSRMGGHYNEQFF.

The V and J genes are TRBV7-3 and TRBJ2-2, with TRBD2 matching 9 bases. V lost 4 bases, J lost 5 bases, and 8 bases stayed unmatched. Germline V CDR1 and CDR2: SGHTA, FQGTGA. This CDR3 region has 16 residues. CDR3 bases: TGTGCCAGCAGCTCAGCGACTAGCGGAATGACCGGGGAGCTGTTTTTT. Amino acids: CASSSATSGMTGELFF.

The chain employs TRBV19 and TRBJ1-2; 7 nucleotides align to TRBD1. CDR1 and CDR2 (germline): LNHDA, SQIVND (reference sequence). This CDR3 is 13 amino acids long. CDR3 DNA: TGTGCTTCGCGGCAGGGGGCTAACTATGGCTACACCTTC. Amino acid sequence: CASRQGANYGYTF.

This chain uses TRBV28 with TRBJ1-1; D possibly corresponds to TRBD1 (5 bases). The germline V gene encodes CDR1 MDHEN and CDR2 SYDVKM. This CDR3 spans 16 amino acids. Trimming cost V 5 bases and J 0 bases, with 16 bases left between them. CDR3 DNA: TGTGCCAGCAGTCCGACGGGGGAGGATTTGAACACTGAAGCTTTCTTT. The encoded protein is CASSPTGEDLNTEAFF.

V and J are TRBV15 and TRBJ1-6; 9 bases are a match to TRBD1. Trimming at V came to 4 bases and at J to 6 bases, leaving 7 bases not matched to a gene. In germline, CDR1 is LNHNV, CDR2 YYDKDF (reference sequence). This CDR3 contains 16 residues. The CDR3 coding sequence is TGTGCCACCAGCAACGCGGGGGACAGGGCTAATTCACCCCTCCACTTT. The encoded protein is CATSNAGDRANSPLHF.

The CDR3: CAISVDRGAGANVLTF. The DNA for the CDR3 is TGTGCCATCAGTGTAGACAGGGGGGCTGGGGCCAACGTCCTGACTTTC. This chain joins TRBV10-3 and TRBJ2-6, with TRBD1 matching over 9 bases. The length of the CDR3 is 16 residues. V trimming: 4 bases; J trimming: 2 bases; junction bases outside the gene matches: 3. Germline values: CDR1 ENHRY, CDR2 SYGVKD.

This clone has a handful of counts. This chain joins TRBV4-1 and TRBJ2-5; D gene uncertain. CDR1 and CDR2 from the germline V gene are MGHRA and YSYEKL. Trimming cost V 4 bases and J 5 bases, with 8 bases left between them. The CDR3 covers 12 residues. CDR3 amino acids: CASSPVGETQYF. The CDR3 DNA is TGCGCCAGCAGCCCGGTCGGCGAGACCCAGTACTTC.

This clone came up once. The rearrangement uses TRBV28 and TRBJ2-2; maybe TRBD2 (5 bases). CDR1 MDHEN and CDR2 SYDVKM come from the germline V gene. The CDR3 extends over 13 amino acids. The V end lost 11 bases, the J end lost 1 base, and 11 bases lay between the germline ends. This CDR3 is CAPEVGNTGELFF. As DNA, the CDR3 is TGTGCCCCGGAGGTGGGGAACACCGGGGAGCTGTTTTTT.

V usage is TRBV12-3 or TRBV12-4 and J usage is TRBJ2-1; D may be TRBD2 (6 bases). This CDR3 spans 13 amino acids. Trimming took off 4 bases at V and 4 bases at J, with 8 bases between the two ends. The CDR3 sequence is CASSWGDYNEQFF. The CDR3 DNA reads as TGTGCCAGCAGTTGGGGGGATTACAATGAGCAGTTCTTC.

The chain links TRBV7-2 to TRBJ1-4; 8 bases agree with TRBD1. This CDR3 comprises 13 residues. The germline CDR1 and CDR2 sequences are SGHTA and FQGNSA. With V trimmed by 9 bases and J by 2 bases, 2 bases remained unmatched. The CDR3, as DNA: TGTGCCAGTGCAGGGGGCACTAATGAAAAACTGTTTTTT. Its translation: CASAGGTNEKLFF.

This clone was seen once. The chain links TRBV11-3 to TRBJ1-2; D ambiguous. The CDR3 totals 15 residues. Between the trimmed V and J ends, which lost 5 bases and 4 bases, there was a span of 17 bases. Germline assignment: CDR1 SGHNT and CDR2 YENEEA. CDR3 bases: TGTGCCAGCAGCCCCACCTCGTCAGACCGCTATGGCTACACCTTC. This encodes CASSPTSSDRYGYTF.

V and J are TRBV20-1 and TRBJ1-2; D possibly corresponds to TRBD1 (5 bases). The V gene's germline CDR1 is DFQATT and CDR2 SNEGSKA (reference sequence). V lost 3 bases and J 8 bases, leaving 16 bases between the germline ends. The CDR3 contains 13 residues. The DNA of the CDR3 is TGCAGTGCTAGTGATGGGGGGGGACGAGGCTACACCTTC. Protein product: CSASDGGGRGYTF.

This clone was counted once. J is TRBJ1-1 and V is TRBV7-2; D unresolved. The V gene's germline CDR1 is SGHTA and CDR2 FQGNSA. V lost 1 base to trimming and J lost 0 bases, with 6 bases between them. The CDR3 loop spans 14 amino acids. The CDR3 is CASSLVTMNTEAFF. CDR3 bases: TGTGCCAGCAGCTTAGTCACCATGAACACTGAAGCTTTCTTT.

The J gene is TRBJ1-5, the V gene TRBV2, with D uncertain. V lost 1 base to trimming and J lost 4 bases, with 8 bases between them. The CDR3 is made up of 14 amino acids. CDR1 is SNHLY and CDR2 is FYNNEI in the germline V gene. This CDR3 is CASSEGSGNQPQHF. CDR3 nucleotides: TGTGCCAGCAGTGAAGGTTCCGGGAATCAGCCCCAGCATTTT.

The chain uses TRBV7-9 and TRBJ1-2; 8 nucleotides match TRBD1. The V gene's germline CDR1 is SEHNR and CDR2 FQNEAQ (reference sequence). V trimming: 5 bases; J trimming: 2 bases; junction bases outside the gene matches: 16. The CDR3 contains 18 residues. CDR3 nucleotide sequence: TGTGCCAGCAGCCGCGCCAACGTCGGGACAGGCGACAACTATGGCTACACCTTC. Protein product: CASSRANVGTGDNYGYTF.

This clone came up a few times. This sequence joins TRBV19 and TRBJ1-5; 9 bases agree with TRBD1. This CDR3 region has 14 residues. The V gene's germline CDR1 is LNHDA and CDR2 SQIVND (reference sequence). V dropped 8 bases and J dropped 6; count of bases not matched to a gene: 8. The chain's CDR3 is CASYTGGAGQPQHF. CDR3 coding DNA: TGTGCCAGTTACACAGGGGGCGCGGGTCAGCCCCAGCATTTT.